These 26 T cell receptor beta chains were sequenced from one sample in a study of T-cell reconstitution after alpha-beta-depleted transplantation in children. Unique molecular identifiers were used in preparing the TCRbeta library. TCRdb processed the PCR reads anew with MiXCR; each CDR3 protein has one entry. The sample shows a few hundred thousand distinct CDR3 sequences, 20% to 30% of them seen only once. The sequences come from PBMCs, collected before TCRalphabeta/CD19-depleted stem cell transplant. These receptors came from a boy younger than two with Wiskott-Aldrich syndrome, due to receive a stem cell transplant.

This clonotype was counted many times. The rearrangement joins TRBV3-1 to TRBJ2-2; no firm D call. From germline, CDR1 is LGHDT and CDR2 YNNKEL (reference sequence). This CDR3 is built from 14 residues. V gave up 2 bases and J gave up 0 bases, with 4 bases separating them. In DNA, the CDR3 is TGTGCCAGCAGCCAAATTTCGAACACCGGGGAGCTGTTTTTT. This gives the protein CASSQISNTGELFF.

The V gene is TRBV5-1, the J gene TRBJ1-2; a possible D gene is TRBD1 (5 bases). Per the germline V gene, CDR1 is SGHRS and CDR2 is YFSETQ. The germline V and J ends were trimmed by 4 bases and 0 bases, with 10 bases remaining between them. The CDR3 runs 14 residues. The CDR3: CASSAMTANYGYTF. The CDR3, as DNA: TGCGCCAGCAGCGCGATGACAGCTAACTATGGCTACACCTTC.

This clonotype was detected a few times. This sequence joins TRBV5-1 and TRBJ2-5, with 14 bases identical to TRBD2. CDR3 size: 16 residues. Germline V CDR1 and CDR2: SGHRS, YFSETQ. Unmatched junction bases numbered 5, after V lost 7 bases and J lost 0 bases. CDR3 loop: CASGGTSGSYQETQYF. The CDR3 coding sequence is TGCGCCAGCGGAGGGACTAGCGGGAGCTACCAAGAGACCCAGTACTTC.

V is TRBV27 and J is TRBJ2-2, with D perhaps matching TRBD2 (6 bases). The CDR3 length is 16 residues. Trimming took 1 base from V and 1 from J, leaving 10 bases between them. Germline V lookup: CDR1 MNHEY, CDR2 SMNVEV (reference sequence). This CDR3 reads CASSLFSRGNTGELFF. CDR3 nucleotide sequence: TGTGCCAGCAGTTTATTTTCGCGGGGGAACACCGGGGAGCTGTTTTTT.

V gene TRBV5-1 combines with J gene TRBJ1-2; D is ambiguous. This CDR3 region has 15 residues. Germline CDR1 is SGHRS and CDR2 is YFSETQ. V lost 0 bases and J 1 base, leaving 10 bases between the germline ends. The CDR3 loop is CASSLAGTYNYGYTF. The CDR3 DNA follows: TGCGCCAGCAGCTTGGCTGGTACTTATAACTATGGCTACACCTTC.

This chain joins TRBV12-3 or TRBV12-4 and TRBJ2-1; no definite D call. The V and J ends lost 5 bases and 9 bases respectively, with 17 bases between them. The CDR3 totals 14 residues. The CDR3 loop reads CASSTVALGREQFF. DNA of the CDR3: TGTGCCAGCAGTACCGTCGCGCTAGGCCGTGAGCAGTTCTTC.

The CDR3 sequence is CASSLLETGLPYYEQYF. The CDR3 nucleotides are TGTGCCAGCAGCTTACTAGAGACAGGGCTCCCATACTACGAGCAGTACTTC. The chain is built from TRBV11-2 and TRBJ2-7, with 7 bases lining up with TRBD1. The CDR3 consists of 17 residues. Germline CDR1 is SGHAT and CDR2 is FQNNGV. The trim removed 2 bases at V and 3 bases at J, leaving 13 bases unmatched.

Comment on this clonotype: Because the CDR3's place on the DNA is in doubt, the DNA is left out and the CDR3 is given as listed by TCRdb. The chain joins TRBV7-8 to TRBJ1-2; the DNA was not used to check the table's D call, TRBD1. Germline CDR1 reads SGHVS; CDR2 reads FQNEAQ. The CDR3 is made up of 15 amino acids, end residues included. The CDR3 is CASSLVFGPVVGYTF.

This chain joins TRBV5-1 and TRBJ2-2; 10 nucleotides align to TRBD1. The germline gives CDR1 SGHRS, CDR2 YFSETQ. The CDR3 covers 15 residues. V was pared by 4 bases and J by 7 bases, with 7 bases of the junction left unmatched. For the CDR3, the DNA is TGCGCCAGCAGCCGCGACAGGGGGCATCACGGGGAGCTGTTTTTT. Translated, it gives CASSRDRGHHGELFF. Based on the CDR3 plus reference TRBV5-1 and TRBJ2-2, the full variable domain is KAGVTQTPRYLIKTRGQQVTLSCSPISGHRSVSWYQQTPGQGLQFLFEYFSETQRNKGNFPGRFSGRQFSNSRSEMNVSTLELGDSALYLCASSRDRGHHGELFFGEGSRLTVL.

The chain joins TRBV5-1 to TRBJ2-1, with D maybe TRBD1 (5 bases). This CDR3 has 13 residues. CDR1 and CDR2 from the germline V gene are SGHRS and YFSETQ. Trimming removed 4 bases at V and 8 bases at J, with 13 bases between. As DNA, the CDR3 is TGCGCCAGCAGCGCAGGGATCGTCGATGAGCAGTTCTTC. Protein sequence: CASSAGIVDEQFF.

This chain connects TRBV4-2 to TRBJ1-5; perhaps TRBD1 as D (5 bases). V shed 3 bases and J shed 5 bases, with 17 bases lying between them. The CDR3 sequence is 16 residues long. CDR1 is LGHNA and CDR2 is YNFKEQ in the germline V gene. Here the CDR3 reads CASSQDIGHNDQPQHF. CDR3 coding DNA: TGTGCCAGCAGCCAGGATATTGGACACAACGATCAGCCCCAGCATTTT.

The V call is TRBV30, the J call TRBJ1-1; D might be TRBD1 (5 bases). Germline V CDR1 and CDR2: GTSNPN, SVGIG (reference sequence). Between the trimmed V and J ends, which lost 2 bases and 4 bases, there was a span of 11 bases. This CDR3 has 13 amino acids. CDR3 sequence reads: CAWSRGRSTEAFF. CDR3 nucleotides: TGTGCCTGGAGTCGGGGGAGGAGCACTGAAGCTTTCTTT.

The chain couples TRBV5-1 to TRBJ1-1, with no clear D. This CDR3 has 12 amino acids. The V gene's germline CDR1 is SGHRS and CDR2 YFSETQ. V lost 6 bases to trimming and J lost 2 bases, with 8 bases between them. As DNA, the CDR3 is TGCGCCAGCAATGCAGGTAACACTGAAGCTTTCTTT. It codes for CASNAGNTEAFF.

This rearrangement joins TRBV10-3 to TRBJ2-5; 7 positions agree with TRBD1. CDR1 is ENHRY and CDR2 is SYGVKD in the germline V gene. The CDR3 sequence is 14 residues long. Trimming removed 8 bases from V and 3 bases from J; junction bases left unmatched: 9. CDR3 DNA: TGTGCCATCCGACTCTCCCAGGGGGAAGAGACCCAGTACTTC. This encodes CAIRLSQGEETQYF.

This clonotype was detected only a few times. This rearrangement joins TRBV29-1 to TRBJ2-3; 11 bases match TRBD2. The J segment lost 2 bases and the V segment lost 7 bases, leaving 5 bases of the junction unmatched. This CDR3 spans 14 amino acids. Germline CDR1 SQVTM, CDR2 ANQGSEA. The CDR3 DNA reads TGCAGCGAATCGACTAGCGGGGTCACAGATACGCAGTATTTT. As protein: CSESTSGVTDTQYF.

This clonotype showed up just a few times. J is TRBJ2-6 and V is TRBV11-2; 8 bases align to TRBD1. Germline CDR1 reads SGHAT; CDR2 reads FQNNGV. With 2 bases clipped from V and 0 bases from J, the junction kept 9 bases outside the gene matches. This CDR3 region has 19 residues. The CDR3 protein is CASSLRQGISYSGANVLTF. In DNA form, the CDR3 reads TGTGCCAGCAGCTTAAGACAGGGGATTTCCTACTCTGGGGCCAACGTCCTGACTTTC.

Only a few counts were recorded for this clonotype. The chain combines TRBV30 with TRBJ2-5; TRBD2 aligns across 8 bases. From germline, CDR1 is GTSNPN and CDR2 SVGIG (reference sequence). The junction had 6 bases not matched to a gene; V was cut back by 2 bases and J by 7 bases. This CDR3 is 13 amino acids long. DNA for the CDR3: TGTGCCTGGAGTACCGGGAGGGCCCGGACCCAGTACTTC. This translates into CAWSTGRARTQYF.

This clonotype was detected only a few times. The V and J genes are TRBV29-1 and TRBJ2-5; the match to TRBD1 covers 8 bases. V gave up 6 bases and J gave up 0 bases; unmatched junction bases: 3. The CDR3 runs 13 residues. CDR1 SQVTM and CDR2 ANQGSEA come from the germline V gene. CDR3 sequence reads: CSVDREYQETQYF. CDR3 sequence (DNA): TGCAGCGTGGACAGGGAGTACCAAGAGACCCAGTACTTC.

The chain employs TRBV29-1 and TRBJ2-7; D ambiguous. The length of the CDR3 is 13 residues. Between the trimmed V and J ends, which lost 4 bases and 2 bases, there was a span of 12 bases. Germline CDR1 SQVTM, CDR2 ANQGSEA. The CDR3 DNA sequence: TGCAGCGTTGCCGGCAGGCTCACCTACGAGCAGTACTTC. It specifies CSVAGRLTYEQYF.

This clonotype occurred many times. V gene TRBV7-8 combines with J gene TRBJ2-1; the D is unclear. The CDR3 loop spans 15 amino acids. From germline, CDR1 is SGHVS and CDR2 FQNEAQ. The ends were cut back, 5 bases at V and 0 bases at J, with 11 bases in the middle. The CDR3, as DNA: TGTGCCAGCAGCCCCTCCAGGAGCTCCTACAATGAGCAGTTCTTC. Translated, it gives CASSPSRSSYNEQFF.

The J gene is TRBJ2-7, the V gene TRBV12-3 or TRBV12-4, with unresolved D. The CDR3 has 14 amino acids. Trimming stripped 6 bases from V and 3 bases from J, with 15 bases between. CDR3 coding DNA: TGTGCCAGCAGCCGGAAGGATACTCTCTACGAGCAGTACTTC. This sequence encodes CASSRKDTLYEQYF.

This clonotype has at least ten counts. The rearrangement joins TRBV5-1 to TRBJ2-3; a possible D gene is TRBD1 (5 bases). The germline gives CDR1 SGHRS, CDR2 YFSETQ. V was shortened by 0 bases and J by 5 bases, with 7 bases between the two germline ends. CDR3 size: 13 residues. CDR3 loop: CASSLEGVDTQYF. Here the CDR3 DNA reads TGCGCCAGCAGCTTGGAAGGGGTAGATACGCAGTATTTT.

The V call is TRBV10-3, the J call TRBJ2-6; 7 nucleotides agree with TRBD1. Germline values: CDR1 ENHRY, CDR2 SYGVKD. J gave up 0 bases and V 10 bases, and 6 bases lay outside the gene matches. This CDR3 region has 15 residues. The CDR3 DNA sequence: TGTGCCACCGGACAGGTCCGCTCTGGGGCCAACGTCCTGACTTTC. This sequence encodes CATGQVRSGANVLTF.

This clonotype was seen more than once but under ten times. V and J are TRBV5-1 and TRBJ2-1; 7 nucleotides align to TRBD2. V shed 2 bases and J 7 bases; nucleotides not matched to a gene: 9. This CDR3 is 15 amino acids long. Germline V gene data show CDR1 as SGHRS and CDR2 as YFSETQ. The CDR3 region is CASSFETGRENEQFF. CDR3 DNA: TGCGCCAGCAGCTTTGAAACTGGGCGGGAGAATGAGCAGTTCTTC.

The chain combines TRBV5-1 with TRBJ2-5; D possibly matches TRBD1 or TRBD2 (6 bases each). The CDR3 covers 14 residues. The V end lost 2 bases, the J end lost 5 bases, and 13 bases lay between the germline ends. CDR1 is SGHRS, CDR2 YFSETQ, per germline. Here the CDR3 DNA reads TGCGCCAGCAGCTTCGGGGGCAGTGGGGAGACCCAGTACTTC. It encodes CASSFGGSGETQYF.

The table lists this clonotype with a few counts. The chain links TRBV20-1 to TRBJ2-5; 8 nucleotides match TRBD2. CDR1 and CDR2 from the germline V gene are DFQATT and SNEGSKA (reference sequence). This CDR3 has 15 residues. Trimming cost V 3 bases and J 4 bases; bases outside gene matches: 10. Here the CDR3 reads CSASFIAGKPETQYF. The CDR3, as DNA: TGCAGTGCTAGTTTCATAGCGGGAAAACCAGAGACCCAGTACTTC.